This T cell receptor (beta chain) was identified in a study of blood T cell repertoires in COVID-19. Study context: Spain, Italy and the United States supplied samples that represented acute and convalescent COVID-19. The analysed material was cDNA or gDNA that came from T cells, B-cell-depleted T cells, or PBMCs.

V was cut by 5 bases and J by 2 bases, with 12 bases left in between. The CDR3 is 14 amino acids. Germline V gives CDR1 SGHAT, CDR2 FQNNGV. The authors' processing: Estimated nucleated cell counts came from reference gene primer amplification. Generated by immunoSEQ multiplex PCR, the TCRdb table keeps only in-frame clones and is missing some. The V and J calls and the clone size are those of that table, but D and trimming were determined from the DNA. The table lists approximately 110,000 clones, around 88% of them singletons. This chain links TRBV11-2 with TRBJ2-5; D gene unclear. Sequencing was performed on peripheral blood. This receptor was identified in a human donor in a cohort sampled during active COVID-19. The CDR3 region has the DNA TGTGCCAGCAGCCCCCCCTTGGCACAAGAGACCCAGTACTTC. Translated: CASSPPLAQETQYF.